Presented here are 18 T cell receptor beta chains from one specimen sequenced in a study of T cell repertoires in cytomegalovirus infection. TCRdb itself ran the reads through MiXCR, one entry per CDR3 protein. The table has around 99,000 distinct CDR3 sequences, around 30% seen once; the top ten hold around 80%. Antigens for these TCRs are unknown. The sequencing here drew on CD8+ T cells from cultured PBMCs, taken from culture after CMV antigen stimulation. These receptors were obtained from a human donor in good health (CMV status not recorded). Some clones in this sample may be carry-over from other donors' samples.

The chain joins TRBV4-1 to TRBJ1-6, with D uncertain. Trimming removed 4 bases from V and 7 bases from J, with 8 bases in between. CDR3 length: 13 amino acids. Germline lookup yields CDR1 MGHRA and CDR2 YSYEKL. The CDR3 bases are TGCGCCAGCAGCCTCTCCGGGAATTCACCCCTCCACTTT. Translation gives CASSLSGNSPLHF.

The genes are TRBV7-2 and TRBJ1-1; D unresolved. The CDR3 contains 14 residues. CDR1 is SGHTA and CDR2 is FQGNSA in the germline V gene. The V and J ends lost 5 bases and 0 bases respectively, with 10 bases between them. Here the CDR3 DNA reads TGTGCCAGCAGCCAAATCACCGTGAACACTGAAGCTTTCTTT. Protein sequence: CASSQITVNTEAFF.

The chain employs TRBV5-4 and TRBJ2-1; D not resolved. V was cut by 6 bases and J by 3 bases, with 13 bases left in between. CDR3 size: 14 residues. The germline CDR1 and CDR2 sequences are SGHNT and YYREEE (reference sequence). DNA for the CDR3: TGTGCCAGCACCACCGCACTAAACTACAATGAGCAGTTCTTC. Translation: CASTTALNYNEQFF.

V usage is TRBV29-1 and J usage is TRBJ1-2; possible D gene TRBD1, 5 bases. The CDR3 is 13 amino acids. Germline CDR1 reads SQVTM; CDR2 reads ANQGSEA. Trimming pared 7 bases from V and 4 bases from J, leaving 16 bases between. Written as DNA, the CDR3 is TGCAGCGCCAACCCAGGGACCCCCTATGGCTACACCTTC. Translated: CSANPGTPYGYTF.

The chain carries TRBV2 and TRBJ2-1; 12 positions agree with TRBD2. With V trimmed by 5 bases and J by 9 bases, 5 bases remained unmatched. The germline CDR1 and CDR2 sequences are SNHLY and FYNNEI. CDR3 length: 14 residues. CDR3 in DNA: TGTGCCAGCAGTACTAGCGGGGGGCCGACTGAGCAGTTCTTC. This gives the protein CASSTSGGPTEQFF.

There are a few counts of this clonotype. The chain is built from TRBV7-6 and TRBJ2-2; tentatively, D is TRBD1 or TRBD2 (6 bases each). Germline V gene lookup returns CDR1 SGHVS and CDR2 FNYEAQ. The V and J ends lost 5 bases and 3 bases respectively, with 13 bases between them. CDR3 length equals 15 residues. Here the CDR3 reads CASSLDGGDTGELFF. Here the CDR3 DNA reads TGTGCCAGCAGCCTTGACGGGGGCGACACCGGGGAGCTGTTTTTT.

In its sample, this clonotype was seen once. The genes are TRBV12-3 or TRBV12-4 and TRBJ2-1; a weak D match, TRBD2 (5 bases). Trimming left V 7 bases short and J 7 bases short, with 17 bases between. The CDR3 runs to 14 residues. The chain's CDR3 is CASTPEWTGNEQFF. The CDR3 DNA reads TGTGCCAGCACCCCAGAGTGGACTGGGAATGAGCAGTTCTTC.

This chain joins TRBV9 and TRBJ2-7; D may correspond to TRBD1 or TRBD2 (7 bases each). V dropped 3 bases and J dropped 2 bases, with 15 bases sitting between them. Germline V lookup: CDR1 SGDLS, CDR2 YYNGEE. The CDR3 is 15 residues long. CDR3 sequence reads: CASSAGGEIPYEQYF. In DNA form, the CDR3 reads TGTGCCAGCAGCGCAGGGGGGGAGATCCCCTACGAGCAGTACTTC.

This clonotype has more than one count but fewer than ten. The chain joins TRBV5-4 to TRBJ1-1; D is perhaps TRBD1 (5 bases). Germline CDR1 reads SGHNT; CDR2 reads YYREEE (reference sequence). The V end lost 3 bases, the J end lost 0 bases, and 9 bases lay between the germline ends. This CDR3 spans 14 amino acids. CDR3 amino acids: CASSSTVMNTEAFF. In DNA, the CDR3 is TGTGCCAGCAGCTCGACAGTGATGAACACTGAAGCTTTCTTT.

This clonotype was recorded a few times. The rearrangement joins TRBV6-7 to TRBJ1-3; 7 nucleotides line up with TRBD1. TRBV6-7 is known as an ORF, though its function is uncertain. With V trimmed by 8 bases and J by 5 bases, 6 bases remained unmatched. CDR3 length: 13 residues. The CDR3 coding sequence is TGTGCCAGCCGACCGGGACAGAGAAACACCATATATTTT. Encoded protein: CASRPGQRNTIYF.

The chain couples TRBV7-9 to TRBJ2-7, with unresolved D. In germline, CDR1 is SEHNR, CDR2 FQNEAQ (reference sequence). V shed 0 bases and J shed 1 base, with 13 bases lying between them. The CDR3 runs to 16 residues. CDR3 DNA sequence: TGTGCCAGCAGCTTAGCCCGAGGACGTGGATCCTACGAGCAGTACTTC. It encodes CASSLARGRGSYEQYF.

This clonotype was recorded a few times. In nucleotides, the CDR3 is TGTGCCAGCAGGGGACTAGGCCAAGAGACCCAGTACTTC. Encoded protein: CASRGLGQETQYF. The rearrangement links TRBV12-3 or TRBV12-4 to TRBJ2-5; 8 bases align to TRBD2. After removal of 6 bases from V and 1 base from J, the junction contained 1 base not matched to a gene. This CDR3 has 13 amino acids.

This clonotype was seen many times. The chain carries TRBV27 and TRBJ2-5, with D possibly matching TRBD1 (6 bases). CDR1 is MNHEY and CDR2 is SMNVEV in the germline V gene (reference sequence). Trimming removed 5 bases at V and 4 bases at J, with 17 bases between. The CDR3 consists of 15 residues. The CDR3, as DNA: TGTGCCAGCAGTCCCGGGACATCTTTAAGAGAGACCCAGTACTTC. Translating gives CASSPGTSLRETQYF.

V gene TRBV7-9 combines with J gene TRBJ2-5; D is unresolved. Germline CDR1 SEHNR, CDR2 FQNEAQ (reference sequence). The ends were cut back, 4 bases at V and 0 bases at J, with 15 bases in the middle. This CDR3 has 16 amino acids. In DNA, the CDR3 is TGTGCCAGCAGCTCACCCCCCATTACGTACCAAGAGACCCAGTACTTC. This sequence encodes CASSSPPITYQETQYF.

Ten or more counts support this clonotype. The V and J genes are TRBV7-6 and TRBJ2-5; possibly TRBD1 or TRBD2 for D (5 bases each). CDR1 is SGHVS, CDR2 FNYEAQ, per germline. This CDR3 contains 15 residues. Trimming removed 3 bases from V and 1 base from J, with 12 bases in between. The chain's CDR3 is CASSLGDGFQETQYF. CDR3 nucleotides: TGTGCCAGCAGCTTGGGGGACGGGTTCCAAGAGACCCAGTACTTC.

V gene TRBV6-2 or TRBV6-3 combines with J gene TRBJ2-1; a weak D match, TRBD2 (6 bases). The CDR3 totals 17 residues. Germline V gene sequence: CDR1 MNHEY, CDR2 SVGEGT. The V end was cut by 6 bases, the J end by 0 bases, with 18 bases between. The CDR3 sequence is CASSPPRDSYSYNEQFF. CDR3 bases: TGTGCCAGCAGCCCTCCCAGGGACTCTTACTCCTACAATGAGCAGTTCTTC.

This clonotype was seen at least ten times. The chain joins TRBV7-6 to TRBJ2-3, with TRBD1 matching 7 bases. With 2 bases clipped from V and 0 bases from J, the junction kept 8 bases outside the gene matches. CDR1 is SGHVS and CDR2 is FNYEAQ in the germline V gene. The CDR3 has 17 amino acids. CDR3 sequence: CASSLRRDSPSTDTQYF. DNA for the CDR3: TGTGCCAGCAGCTTACGTCGGGACAGCCCTAGCACAGATACGCAGTATTTT.

In its sample, this clonotype was seen many times. The chain uses TRBV7-2 and TRBJ2-1; TRBD1 aligns across 7 bases. CDR1 and CDR2 (germline): SGHTA, FQGNSA. Unmatched junction bases numbered 9, after V lost 8 bases and J lost 5 bases. The CDR3 totals 14 residues. The CDR3 DNA sequence: TGTGCCAGCGGAACAGGGGCCGCAGACAATGAGCAGTTCTTC. This codes for CASGTGAADNEQFF.